A single sample gave rise to the 22 T cell receptor beta chains below, sequenced in a study of vaccination and CD4 T cells after COVID-19. With the Oncomine TCR Beta short-read assay, DNA from cultured CD4+ T cells was sequenced. TCRdb passed the PCR reads through MiXCR, listing each CDR3 protein once. This sample carries 4,000 to 4,500 distinct CDR3 sequences, less than 25% of them seen once, and the ten largest clones take under 20%. What these receptors recognize is not known. Treatment: approximately 9-day PBMC culture with coronavirus spike peptide pools or control peptides (ViraFEST assay). Sequenced: CD4+ T cells from blood, cultured in vitro. The receptors here all came from a human donor who had recovered from COVID-19.

Within the sample, this clonotype is medium-sized. V and J are TRBV12-3 or TRBV12-4 and TRBJ1-3; 8 bases are a match to TRBD1. This CDR3 contains 18 residues. The V gene end was trimmed by 1 base and the J gene end by 4 bases; junction bases not matched to a gene: 12. CDR3 residues: CASSLVPLSRGLGNTIYF. CDR3 bases: TGTGCCAGCAGTTTAGTCCCCCTCAGCAGGGGGCTGGGAAACACCATATATTTT.

This clonotype was counted a few times. The rearrangement links TRBV6-1 to TRBJ2-5; TRBD2 matches 10 bases. CDR1 and CDR2 from the germline V gene are MNHNS and SASEGT. V lost 6 bases, J lost 6 bases, and 13 bases stayed unmatched. CDR3 size: 16 residues. CDR3 DNA: TGTGCCAGCAGCCTTCTAGCGGGAGTCTCAGGGAAGACCCAGTACTTC. Translation gives CASSLLAGVSGKTQYF.

This clonotype was counted between two and nine times. The genes are TRBV7-2 and TRBJ1-1; the D is unclear. Trimming left V 2 bases short and J 1 base short, with 5 bases between. The CDR3 length is 13 residues. The V gene's germline CDR1 is SGHTA and CDR2 FQGNSA. The chain's CDR3 is CASSLIENTEAFF. The CDR3 nucleotides read TGTGCCAGCAGCTTAATTGAGAACACTGAAGCTTTCTTT.

This clonotype came up a few times. The J gene is TRBJ1-5, the V gene TRBV6-1; 9 nucleotides align to TRBD1. The V segment lost 8 bases and the J segment 4 bases; nucleotides outside the gene matches: 9. This CDR3 spans 15 amino acids. The germline V gene has CDR1 MNHNS and CDR2 SASEGT. This CDR3 is CASGAGQGTNQPQHF. The CDR3 nucleotides read TGTGCCAGCGGCGCGGGACAGGGAACGAATCAGCCCCAGCATTTT.

The chain employs TRBV5-4 and TRBJ2-3; the D is unclear. CDR1 and CDR2 (germline): SGHNT, YYREEE (reference sequence). The V gene lost 0 bases and the J gene lost 1 base, with 6 bases spanning the gap. This CDR3 comprises 14 residues. This CDR3 reads CASSLVSGTDTQYF. The CDR3 nucleotides read TGTGCCAGCAGCTTGGTAAGTGGCACAGATACGCAGTATTTT.

This chain uses TRBV5-1 with TRBJ2-7; possibly TRBD1 or TRBD2 for D (5 bases each). V gave up 2 bases and J gave up 6 bases, with 9 bases separating them. The CDR3 has 12 amino acids. CDR1 is SGHRS and CDR2 is YFSETQ in the germline V gene. This CDR3 is CASSFGGPEQYF. The CDR3 DNA is TGCGCCAGCAGCTTTGGGGGTCCCGAGCAGTACTTC.

The CDR3 spells CAWSRQLGGYTF. The CDR3, as DNA: TGTGCCTGGAGTCGCCAACTGGGTGGCTACACCTTC. The chain recombines TRBV30 with TRBJ1-2; D unresolved. This CDR3 comprises 12 residues. Trimming stripped 2 bases from V and 7 bases from J, with 11 bases between. Germline V gene data show CDR1 as GTSNPN and CDR2 as SVGIG (reference sequence).

By share of the sample, this clonotype is large. The rearrangement uses TRBV19 and TRBJ1-2; weak D call: TRBD1 (6 bases). Between the trimmed V and J ends, which lost 3 bases and 5 bases, there was a span of 22 bases. Germline CDR1 LNHDA, CDR2 SQIVND (reference sequence). The CDR3 spans 17 residues. The CDR3 loop is CASSMSTLQGRFYGYTF. The CDR3 nucleotides are TGTGCCAGTAGTATGAGTACCCTCCAGGGGCGTTTTTATGGCTACACCTTC.

The chain is built from TRBV7-2 and TRBJ2-3; possible D gene TRBD2, 6 bases. The length of the CDR3 is 16 residues. The ends were cut back, 0 bases at V and 2 bases at J, with 12 bases in the middle. Germline V gene lookup returns CDR1 SGHTA and CDR2 FQGNSA. The CDR3 is CASSLAQRAATDTQYF. In DNA form, the CDR3 reads TGTGCCAGCAGCTTAGCACAGCGGGCGGCCACAGATACGCAGTATTTT.

This clonotype was counted between two and nine times. The chain employs TRBV6-2 or TRBV6-3 and TRBJ2-1; 11 positions match TRBD2. The CDR3 loop spans 15 amino acids. The V gene's germline CDR1 is MNHEY and CDR2 SVGEGT. Trimming at V came to 6 bases and at J to 2 bases, leaving 3 bases not matched to a gene. The DNA for the CDR3 is TGTGCCAGCAGGTGGGGACTAGCGGCCTACAATGAGCAGTTCTTC. Translation gives CASRWGLAAYNEQFF.

This chain uses TRBV19 with TRBJ1-1; TRBD1 might be the D (5 bases). The length of the CDR3 is 12 residues. Germline V lookup: CDR1 LNHDA, CDR2 SQIVND (reference sequence). Trimming pared 4 bases from V and 4 bases from J, leaving 7 bases between. DNA of the CDR3: TGTGCCAGTAGTACCAGGGCCACTGAAGCTTTCTTT. Translated, it gives CASSTRATEAFF.

The V and J genes are TRBV5-1 and TRBJ1-1, with D tentatively TRBD1 (6 bases). Looked up from germline, CDR1 is SGHRS and CDR2 is YFSETQ. Trimming took off 4 bases at V and 1 base at J, with 17 bases between the two ends. This CDR3 region has 16 residues. The CDR3 DNA follows: TGCGCCAGCAGCCTGGACAGCAGGTCCTGGAACACTGAAGCTTTCTTT. Its translation is CASSLDSRSWNTEAFF. The whole variable domain, remainder taken from reference TRBV5-1 and TRBJ1-1, is KAGVTQTPRYLIKTRGQQVTLSCSPISGHRSVSWYQQTPGQGLQFLFEYFSETQRNKGNFPGRFSGRQFSNSRSEMNVSTLELGDSALYLCASSLDSRSWNTEAFFGQGTRLTVV.

This clonotype was counted only a few times. The chain is built from TRBV10-2 and TRBJ2-5, with TRBD2 identical over 7 bases. The CDR3 spans 17 residues. Germline V gene lookup returns CDR1 WSHSY and CDR2 SAAADI. V lost 0 bases to trimming and J lost 5 bases; unmatched junction nucleotides: 12. DNA of the CDR3: TGCGCCAGCAGTGAGTCGTGGACTAGACTCTACCGGGAGACCCAGTACTTC. Translating it yields CASSESWTRLYRETQYF.

The chain employs TRBV6-1 and TRBJ1-3; D gene ambiguous. The CDR3 loop spans 17 amino acids. Germline lookup yields CDR1 MNHNS and CDR2 SASEGT. V shed 5 bases and J shed 3 bases, with 20 bases lying between them. Written as DNA, the CDR3 is TGTGCCAGCAGTCCACCTCCGGGAGGCGGTGATGGAAACACCATATATTTT. Its translation: CASSPPPGGGDGNTIYF.

Judged by abundance, this clonotype is medium-sized. The chain uses TRBV4-1 and TRBJ1-5, with D possibly TRBD1 on 6 matching bases. The CDR3 extends over 16 amino acids. CDR1 is MGHRA and CDR2 is YSYEKL in the germline V gene. V gave up 0 bases and J gave up 4 bases, with 13 bases separating them. In DNA form, the CDR3 reads TGCGCCAGCAGCCAAGAAAGAGAACAGGGAAATCAGCCCCAGCATTTT. Translated, it gives CASSQEREQGNQPQHF.

This clonotype was counted once. The gene calls are TRBV3-1 and TRBJ2-1; 9 bases align to TRBD2. The germline CDR1 and CDR2 sequences are LGHDT and YNNKEL (reference sequence). V lost 1 base and J lost 3; bases outside the gene matches: 4. This CDR3 comprises 16 residues. As DNA, the CDR3 is TGTGCCAGCAGCCAAGTTGCGGGGGGGCTCTACAATGAGCAGTTCTTC. This codes for CASSQVAGGLYNEQFF.

V usage is TRBV2 and J usage is TRBJ1-5; perhaps TRBD1 as D (6 bases). V was shortened by 3 bases and J by 8 bases, with 23 bases between the two germline ends. The CDR3 runs 17 residues. CDR1 and CDR2 (germline): SNHLY, FYNNEI. CDR3 protein: CASSERRGRGIREPQHF. The DNA of the CDR3 is TGTGCCAGCAGTGAGAGGAGGGGCAGGGGTATCAGAGAGCCCCAGCATTTT.

This clonotype was recorded a few times. The V and J genes are TRBV7-9 and TRBJ2-7, with a tentative D call TRBD2 (7 bases). Deletions cut 2 bases from V and 7 bases from J, with 15 bases between. The CDR3 is 14 amino acids. The germline V gene encodes CDR1 SEHNR and CDR2 FQNEAQ (reference sequence). The CDR3 spells CASSLPGGSVEQYF. CDR3 DNA sequence: TGTGCCAGCAGCTTACCGGGGGGCTCGGTGGAGCAGTACTTC.

A few counts support this clonotype. V is TRBV12-3 or TRBV12-4 and J is TRBJ2-3; D not certain. The ends were cut back, 1 base at V and 0 bases at J, with 8 bases in the middle. The CDR3 length is 15 residues. Here the CDR3 reads CASSLGVSSTDTQYF. In nucleotides, the CDR3 is TGTGCCAGCAGTTTAGGGGTGTCCAGCACAGATACGCAGTATTTT.

There are a few counts of this clonotype. This rearrangement joins TRBV9 to TRBJ1-1; D may be TRBD1 (6 bases). The germline gives CDR1 SGDLS, CDR2 YYNGEE. The CDR3 extends over 14 amino acids. The V gene lost 4 bases and the J gene lost 5 bases, with 15 bases spanning the gap. CDR3 residues: CASSPRGFGTEAFF. In nucleotides, the CDR3 is TGTGCCAGCAGCCCCAGGGGTTTCGGGACTGAAGCTTTCTTT.

This sequence joins TRBV20-1 and TRBJ2-7; maybe TRBD2 (6 bases). V lost 2 bases and J 6 bases, leaving 23 bases between the germline ends. The CDR3 contains 16 residues. CDR1 is DFQATT, CDR2 SNEGSKA, per germline (reference sequence). The CDR3, as DNA: TGCAGTGCTAGAAACCTTGATGGTAGCGGACGTGCCGAGCAGTACTTC. This sequence encodes CSARNLDGSGRAEQYF.

By share, this clonotype ranks as medium-sized (0.01 to 0.1%). The chain has TRBV2 and TRBJ2-1; maybe TRBD1 (5 bases). The germline V gene has CDR1 SNHLY and CDR2 FYNNEI. CDR3 length: 13 residues. V was trimmed by 7 bases and J by 4 bases, leaving 11 bases between them. CDR3 loop: CASKGRVYNEQFF. The CDR3 DNA reads as TGTGCCAGCAAGGGCAGGGTATACAATGAGCAGTTCTTC.